Following are 29 T cell receptor beta chains from one sample sequenced in a study of cytomegalovirus exposure and HLA in healthy donors. Sequencing was performed with immunoSEQ multiplex PCR; in TCRdb, only in-frame clones are kept and a portion is missing. The sample includes about 120,000 clones, 90% to 97% of them seen just once. The sequenced material came from PBMCs. The origin of the receptors is a man in his late teens or twenties in good health and CMV-seronegative.

The rearrangement joins TRBV7-2 to TRBJ2-2; D not certain. V lost 1 base and J 4 bases, leaving 4 bases between the germline ends. The length of the CDR3 is 13 residues. In germline, CDR1 is SGHTA, CDR2 FQGNSA. The CDR3 loop is CASSLDRTGELFF. CDR3 in DNA: TGTGCCAGCAGCTTAGATCGCACCGGGGAGCTGTTTTTT.

The chain is built from TRBV5-4 and TRBJ2-1, with TRBD2 as a possible D gene (6 bases). CDR3 length: 12 residues. Germline CDR1 and CDR2: SGHNT and YYREEE (reference sequence). Trimming shortened V by 2 bases and J by 11 bases, and 11 bases separated the two germline ends. In DNA form, the CDR3 reads TGTGCCAGCAGCTTCCTTGCGGGGAAGCAGTTCTTC. This encodes CASSFLAGKQFF.

A single count supports this clone. This sequence joins TRBV11-3 and TRBJ2-7; the match to TRBD2 covers 8 bases. The CDR3 length is 15 residues. CDR1 and CDR2 from the germline V gene are SGHNT and YENEEA. Germline trimming cut 7 bases from V and 2 bases from J; bases unmatched to any gene: 10. In nucleotides, the CDR3 is TGTGCCAGCATCCTTAGTACTAGCGGAGCCTACGAGCAGTACTTC. This translates into CASILSTSGAYEQYF.

Of note for this clone: An end of the junction does not agree with germline; a read error may underlie this. The chain carries TRBV7-9 and TRBJ2-1; D possibly corresponds to TRBD2 (7 bases). This CDR3 is built from 15 residues. CDR1 is SEHNR, CDR2 FQNEAQ, per germline (reference sequence). The chain's CDR3 is CASSRGAGGYDEQFF. The DNA of the CDR3 is TGTGCCAGCAGCCGGGGGGCGGGTGGCTACGATGAGCAGTTCTTC.

In regard to this clone: Other DNA sequences in the sample encode the same CDR3. The CDR3 spells CASSLAGGETQYF. Written as DNA, the CDR3 is TGCGCCAGCAGCTTGGCAGGGGGGGAGACCCAGTACTTC. The genes are TRBV5-1 and TRBJ2-5, with a possible D match to TRBD1 (7 bases). This CDR3 has 13 residues. Germline-derived CDR1 and CDR2 are SGHRS and YFSETQ. Trimming took 0 bases from V and 5 from J, leaving 8 bases between them.

This chain connects TRBV2 to TRBJ2-5, with 7 nucleotides matching TRBD1. The germline V gene encodes CDR1 SNHLY and CDR2 FYNNEI. J was trimmed by 2 bases and V by 8 bases; bases with no gene match: 8. CDR3 length equals 14 residues. Here the CDR3 DNA reads TGTGCCAGCTCCTTTGGGACAGTTCAAGAGACCCAGTACTTC. It translates to CASSFGTVQETQYF. Full variable domain (missing parts from reference TRBV2 and TRBJ2-5): EPEVTQTPSHQVTQMGQEVILRCVPISNHLYFYWYRQILGQKVEFLVSFYNNEISEKSEIFDDQFSVERPDGSNFTLKIRSTKLEDSAMYFCASSFGTVQETQYFGPGTRLLVL.

The chain recombines TRBV13 with TRBJ2-1; 12 bases are a match to TRBD2. This CDR3 is 15 amino acids long. Germline CDR1 PRHDT, CDR2 FYEKMQ (reference sequence). Trimming removed 5 bases from V and 7 bases from J; junction bases left unmatched: 6. The CDR3 bases are TGTGCCAGCAGCGAAGGACTAGCGGGAATGAATGAGCAGTTCTTC. Translation gives CASSEGLAGMNEQFF.

This clone was seen once. This chain connects TRBV28 to TRBJ1-1; possibly TRBD1 for D (6 bases). The V end lost 7 bases, the J end lost 0 bases, and 9 bases lay between the germline ends. The CDR3 has 13 residues. Germline V gene lookup returns CDR1 MDHEN and CDR2 SYDVKM. This CDR3 reads CASNRALNTEAFF. CDR3 DNA sequence: TGTGCCAGCAACAGGGCCCTGAACACTGAAGCTTTCTTT.

The V gene is TRBV5-1, the J gene TRBJ2-3, with 9 positions matching TRBD2. This CDR3 spans 18 amino acids. Germline CDR1 reads SGHRS; CDR2 reads YFSETQ. The V gene end was trimmed by 2 bases and the J gene end by 2 bases; junction bases not matched to a gene: 12. The DNA for the CDR3 is TGCGCCAGCAGCTTTAGTAGCGGGAGTCCACAACTCACAGATACGCAGTATTTT. It yields the protein CASSFSSGSPQLTDTQYF.

V is TRBV4-3 and J is TRBJ2-3, with D maybe TRBD1 (6 bases). CDR1 is LGHNA and CDR2 is YSLEER in the germline V gene. Trimming removed 2 bases from V and 0 bases from J, with 9 bases in between. CDR3 length equals 15 residues. CDR3 residues: CASSQMDSSTDTQYF. The CDR3 region has the DNA TGCGCCAGCAGCCAAATGGACAGCAGCACAGATACGCAGTATTTT.

The V gene is TRBV11-2, the J gene TRBJ2-5, with 8 bases that match TRBD2. The CDR3 consists of 16 residues. CDR1 and CDR2 (germline): SGHAT, FQNNGV. V lost 5 bases to trimming and J lost 5 bases; unmatched junction nucleotides: 13. DNA of the CDR3: TGTGCCAGCAGCCCCGGGGGGGCAGGGATAGGGGAGACCCAGTACTTC. It specifies CASSPGGAGIGETQYF.

The rearrangement joins TRBV7-9 to TRBJ1-5; D may be TRBD1 (5 bases). The length of the CDR3 is 14 residues. V shed 3 bases and J shed 4 bases, with 10 bases lying between them. The V gene's germline CDR1 is SEHNR and CDR2 FQNEAQ (reference sequence). Here the CDR3 DNA reads TGTGCCAGCAGCTTGGGGGGTGGAAATCAGCCCCAGCATTTT. Amino acids: CASSLGGGNQPQHF.

The V gene is TRBV11-3, the J gene TRBJ2-7; TRBD2 aligns across 12 bases. After removal of 5 bases from V and 2 bases from J, the junction contained 4 bases not matched to a gene. The germline gives CDR1 SGHNT, CDR2 YENEEA. This CDR3 is built from 15 residues. The CDR3 nucleotides are TGTGCCAGCAGCCCCGGACTAGCGGGGACCTACGAGCAGTACTTC. Translated, it gives CASSPGLAGTYEQYF.

The chain employs TRBV28 and TRBJ2-2; 9 bases fit TRBD1. CDR1 is MDHEN, CDR2 SYDVKM, per germline. This CDR3 contains 15 residues. The J segment lost 7 bases and the V segment lost 6 bases, leaving 9 bases of the junction unmatched. The CDR3 region has the DNA TGTGCCAGCAGCTACAGGGGGCGATTCGGCGGGGAGCTGTTTTTT. As protein: CASSYRGRFGGELFF.

The chain is built from TRBV30 and TRBJ1-2, with D uncertain. The CDR3 runs to 14 residues. Germline CDR1 and CDR2: GTSNPN and SVGIG (reference sequence). V lost 1 base, J lost 1 base, and 10 bases lay in between. CDR3 region: CAWSGQADNYGYTF. For the CDR3, the DNA is TGTGCCTGGAGTGGCCAGGCCGATAACTATGGCTACACCTTC.

This clone came up once. The chain joins TRBV28 to TRBJ2-1; 11 positions match TRBD2. V gave up 1 base and J gave up 8 bases; unmatched junction bases: 31. Germline CDR1 and CDR2: MDHEN and SYDVKM. The CDR3 totals 24 residues. The CDR3 is CASSLYDFGDEWAPGLAVRDEQFF. DNA for the CDR3: TGTGCCAGCAGTTTATATGATTTTGGGGATGAATGGGCCCCGGGACTAGCGGTCCGGGATGAGCAGTTCTTC.

V is TRBV7-9 and J is TRBJ2-1, with D possibly matching TRBD1 (5 bases). The CDR3 is 14 amino acids. Trimming left V 4 bases short and J 8 bases short, with 15 bases between. CDR1 is SEHNR and CDR2 is FQNEAQ in the germline V gene (reference sequence). DNA for the CDR3: TGTGCCAGCAGCTCATGGGTAGACAGTCATGAGCAGTTCTTC. Protein product: CASSSWVDSHEQFF. The full variable domain, rest sourced from reference TRBV7-9 and TRBJ2-1, is DTGVSQNPRHKITKRGQNVTFRCDPISEHNRLYWYRQTLGQGPEFLTYFQNEAQLEKSRLLSDRFSAERPKGSFSTLEIQRTEQGDSAMYLCASSSWVDSHEQFFGPGTRLTVL.

The rearrangement uses TRBV9 and TRBJ2-2, with 10 bases matching TRBD1. The V segment lost 3 bases and the J segment 5 bases; nucleotides outside the gene matches: 13. CDR1 SGDLS and CDR2 YYNGEE come from the germline V gene. There are 18 residues in the CDR3. The CDR3 coding sequence is TGTGCCAGCAGCGCCGGGACAGGGGCCACTTTTAGTACCGGGGAGCTGTTTTTT. Its protein is CASSAGTGATFSTGELFF. The full variable domain, its missing parts supplied by reference TRBV9 and TRBJ2-2, is DSGVTQTPKHLITATGQRVTLRCSPRSGDLSVYWYQQSLDQGLQFLIQYYNGEERAKGNILERFSAQQFPDLHSELNLSSLELGDSALYFCASSAGTGATFSTGELFFGEGSRLTVL.

V usage is TRBV19 and J usage is TRBJ1-1; D is unresolved. Germline CDR1 is LNHDA and CDR2 is SQIVND (reference sequence). Deletions cut 0 bases from V and 4 bases from J, with 18 bases between. There are 17 residues in the CDR3. CDR3 DNA: TGTGCCAGTAGTATAGATCGGAGCGAGGGATGGGGCACTGAAGCTTTCTTT. Residues: CASSIDRSEGWGTEAFF.

The chain carries TRBV15 and TRBJ2-2; no clear D gene. Germline V CDR1 and CDR2: LNHNV, YYDKDF (reference sequence). Deletions cut 0 bases from V and 7 bases from J, with 18 bases between. The CDR3 runs to 17 residues. The CDR3 coding sequence is TGTGCCACCAGCAGAGACGGCCCCCGGGTACGCGGCGGGGAGCTGTTTTTT. Its translation is CATSRDGPRVRGGELFF.

This clone was recorded once. The V call is TRBV5-1, the J call TRBJ2-5; 7 bases match TRBD1. This CDR3 comprises 13 residues. Trimming removed 0 bases from V and 5 bases from J; junction bases left unmatched: 1. From germline, CDR1 is SGHRS and CDR2 YFSETQ. The CDR3, as DNA: TGCGCCAGCAGCTTGGACAGGGGCGAGACCCAGTACTTC. It is translated as CASSLDRGETQYF.

The chain carries TRBV27 and TRBJ2-7; the D is unclear. Trimming took off 6 bases at V and 0 bases at J, with 9 bases between the two ends. Germline lookup yields CDR1 MNHEY and CDR2 SMNVEV (reference sequence). CDR3 length: 13 residues. The CDR3 DNA reads as TGTGCCAGCAGATTGAGGAACTCCTACGAGCAGTACTTC. Encoded protein: CASRLRNSYEQYF.

This chain joins TRBV5-4 and TRBJ2-3, with D possibly matching TRBD1 (5 bases). Trimming removed 5 bases at V and 1 base at J, with 8 bases between. Germline V CDR1 and CDR2: SGHNT, YYREEE (reference sequence). The CDR3 has 13 amino acids. The CDR3 nucleotides are TGTGCCAGCAGAGCGACAGGCACAGATACGCAGTATTTT. It specifies CASRATGTDTQYF.

This clone occurred a few times. The CDR3 DNA sequence: TGTGCCAGCAGCCATCGACAGGATTCGAACACTGAAGCTTTCTTT. This gives the protein CASSHRQDSNTEAFF. V usage is TRBV4-2 and J usage is TRBJ1-1, with D perhaps matching TRBD1 (6 bases). The V and J ends lost 3 bases and 1 base respectively, with 12 bases between them. Germline V gene lookup returns CDR1 LGHNA and CDR2 YNFKEQ. The CDR3 extends over 15 amino acids.

This chain joins TRBV25-1 and TRBJ2-3; 13 bases fit TRBD2. Trimming removed 7 bases from V and 4 bases from J; junction bases left unmatched: 11. Germline CDR1 MGHDK, CDR2 SYGVNS. This CDR3 comprises 17 residues. The CDR3, as DNA: TGTGCCAGCAAAAGGGAAAGGACTAGCGGGAGTGCAGATACGCAGTATTTT. This codes for CASKRERTSGSADTQYF.

CDR3 loop: CSVGDRTKNIQYF. Written as DNA, the CDR3 is TGCAGCGTTGGCGACAGAACCAAAAACATTCAGTACTTC. The chain couples TRBV29-1 to TRBJ2-4; tentatively, D is TRBD1 (5 bases). CDR1 is SQVTM, CDR2 ANQGSEA, per germline. Trimming pared 4 bases from V and 2 bases from J, leaving 9 bases between. The CDR3 consists of 13 residues. Drawing the rest from reference TRBV29-1 and TRBJ2-4, the complete variable domain is SAVISQKPSRDICQRGTSLTIQCQVDSQVTMMFWYRQQPGQSLTLIATANQGSEATYESGFVIDKFPISRPNLTFSTLTVSNMSPEDSSIYLCSVGDRTKNIQYFGAGTRLSVL.

The chain employs TRBV18 and TRBJ2-7; D might be TRBD2 (6 bases). The CDR3 covers 12 residues. From germline, CDR1 is KGHSH and CDR2 LQKENI. V lost 2 bases and J 6 bases, leaving 8 bases between the germline ends. The CDR3 bases are TGTGCCAGCTCACCAACGGGAGCCGAGCAGTACTTC. Its protein is CASSPTGAEQYF. Using reference TRBV18 and TRBJ2-7 for the parts outside the CDR3, the full variable domain is NAGVMQNPRHLVRRRGQEARLRCSPMKGHSHVYWYRQLPEEGLKFMVYLQKENIIDESGMPKERFSAEFPKEGPSILRIQQVVRGDSAAYFCASSPTGAEQYFGPGTRLTVT.

The chain recombines TRBV4-3 with TRBJ2-5; D might be TRBD1 (5 bases). Trimming pared 6 bases from V and 5 bases from J, leaving 19 bases between. The germline CDR1 and CDR2 sequences are LGHNA and YSLEER. The CDR3 consists of 15 residues. CDR3 coding DNA: TGCGCCAGCAGTGATAGAGTAAGGGGAAGGGAGACCCAGTACTTC. Translating it yields CASSDRVRGRETQYF.

This clone appeared once. The rearrangement uses TRBV5-1 and TRBJ2-1; D is perhaps TRBD1 (6 bases). CDR1 is SGHRS and CDR2 is YFSETQ in the germline V gene. Trimming took 5 bases from V and 6 from J, leaving 9 bases between them. The CDR3 spans 12 residues. CDR3 DNA: TGCGCCAGCAGGGACAGAATCAATGAGCAGTTCTTC. Its protein is CASRDRINEQFF.